The source of this T cell receptor (beta chain) is a study of T cells in Graves' hyperthyroidism and ophthalmopathy. Whole-study results and caveats: Ophthalmopathy prediction by the model preceded onset by a median roughly 6 months.

The CDR3 extends over 16 amino acids. CDR1 MNHEY and CDR2 SMNVEV come from the germline V gene (reference sequence). V lost 4 bases, J lost 9 bases, and 7 bases stayed unmatched. RNA transcripts served as the template for amplifying TCR beta CDR3 regions. Primed by the HTBI set, a first-round RT-PCR was run on the TCR CDR3. TCRdb processed the multiplex PCR reads anew with MiXCR; each CDR3 protein has one entry. Among around 600,000 distinct CDR3 sequences listed, over 12% were seen once. Orbital computed tomography and thyroid ultrasound, together with serum TRAb and thyroxine and clinical symptoms, were used for diagnoses. This clonotype appeared many times. Its antigen is unidentified.

Sequences were obtained from blood. V is TRBV27 and J is TRBJ2-1; 15 bases are a match to TRBD2. The source is a young woman with Graves' ophthalmopathy. The CDR3 coding sequence is TGTGCCAGCAGTTCATCAGGACTAGCGGGAGGGGGTGAGCAGTTCTTC. This gives the protein CASSSSGLAGGGEQFF.